The clone carrying this TCR beta chain was detected ten times or more. The target antigen is unknown. Between the trimmed V and J ends, which lost 3 bases and 5 bases, there was a span of 11 bases. CDR3 length equals 13 residues. CDR1 SGDLS and CDR2 YYNGEE come from the germline V gene. The time point is: sample taken at primary tumor resection. Researchers sequenced whole RNA taken from tumor, nontumor lung or frozen PBMC without sorting. The cohort: around 77 early-stage, untreated non-small cell lung cancer patients. Each TCR cDNA molecule carried a unique molecular identifier. Using its own MiXCR run on the 5' RACE reads, TCRdb lists one record per CDR3 protein. The sample includes some 21,000 distinct CDR3 sequences, about 3% of them seen just once. This sample stems from a study of spatial heterogeneity in lung cancer. Study overall: Alpha-chain sequences were consistently detected in smaller numbers than beta-chain sequences.

Findings of the study overall: Ubiquitous expanded tumor TCRs were observed in blood more at resection than follow-up.

The source is a female donor with early-stage non-small cell lung cancer. The chain combines TRBV9 with TRBJ1-2; D may be TRBD1 (5 bases). This specimen was PBMCs, taken at surgery. The CDR3 nucleotides read TGTGCCAGCAGCGAAGGGGATTTTTATGGCTACACCTTC. Translation gives CASSEGDFYGYTF.